This TCR beta chain was observed in a study of siplizumab effects on memory and regulatory T cells. Sequencing was performed with immunoSEQ multiplex PCR; in TCRdb, only in-frame clones are kept and a portion is missing. The sample has approximately 90,000 clones; 94% are singletons. Notes on the study in general: The study found naive T cells seemingly more diverse than memory cells and seemingly major alloresponse contributors.

A note on this clone: Its antigen is not known.

This CDR3 region has 13 residues. Germline V gene sequence: CDR1 MNHNS, CDR2 SASEGT. The V end lost 10 bases, the J end lost 4 bases, and 14 bases lay between the germline ends. The clonotype originates from a human donor in good health. The rearrangement links TRBV6-1 to TRBJ1-5; a weak D match, TRBD1 (6 bases). Sequenced input: non-Treg CD4+ T cells sorted from blood. The CDR3 spells CATNREGNQPQHF. The CDR3 DNA is TGTGCCACTAACAGGGAGGGGAATCAGCCCCAGCATTTT.